The rows below give T cell receptor beta chains drawn from one sample of a study of technical replicates of blood from several donors. Sequencing was performed with immunoSEQ multiplex PCR; in TCRdb, only in-frame clones are kept and a portion is missing. This sample has under 80,000 clones, with roughly 94% found just once. Input material: T cells isolated from PBMCs. These receptors all stem from a human donor in good health. Both conserved end residues are part of each CDR3. D genes are given only for firm matches. Expanded clones are given a class, and other clones once, few, many or no size at all.

D gene: .; J gene: TRBJ2-7; V gene: TRBV7-2; clone size: .; CDR3 DNA: TGTGCCAGCAGCTCCAACATCTACGAGCAGTACTTC; CDR3 protein: CASSSNIYEQYF
D gene: .; J gene: TRBJ1-1; V gene: TRBV5-1; clone size: .; CDR3 DNA: TGCGCCAGCATGGGAGGGGCTGAAGCTTTCTTT; CDR3 protein: CASMGGAEAFF
D gene: TRBD2; J gene: TRBJ2-3; V gene: TRBV14; clone size: .; CDR3 DNA: TGTGCCAGCAGCCAAGTTCCCGCGGGGGTACCCACAGATACGCAGTATTTT; CDR3 protein: CASSQVPAGVPTDTQYF
D gene: .; J gene: TRBJ2-3; V gene: TRBV10-1; clone size: .; CDR3 DNA: TGCGCCAGCAGTGCCTCCGGCGGTCATACGCAGTATTTT; CDR3 protein: CASSASGGHTQYF
D gene: .; J gene: TRBJ1-1; V gene: TRBV5-1; clone size: .; CDR3 DNA: TGCGCCAGCAGCTTGGGTCTCGGACACGATGAAGCTTTCTTT; CDR3 protein: CASSLGLGHDEAFF
D gene: .; J gene: TRBJ2-2; V gene: TRBV28; clone size: .; CDR3 DNA: TGTGCCAGCAGTTCAACTAGGACAGCGAACACCGGGGAGCTGTTTTTT; CDR3 protein: CASSSTRTANTGELFF
D gene: TRBD1; J gene: TRBJ1-1; V gene: TRBV27; clone size: .; CDR3 DNA: TGTGCCAGCAGTATACAGGGGTGGCTGAGGGACACTGAAGCTTTCTTT; CDR3 protein: CASSIQGWLRDTEAFF
D gene: .; J gene: TRBJ2-7; V gene: TRBV28; clone size: .; CDR3 DNA: TGTGCCAGCAGTTGGGCCAGGCGGGGTAGGTACGAGCAGTACTTC; CDR3 protein: CASSWARRGRYEQYF
D gene: TRBD2; J gene: TRBJ2-7; V gene: TRBV11-3; clone size: .; CDR3 DNA: TGTGCCAGCAGCCCCAGGGCTAGCGGCCCCTACGAGCAGTACTTC; CDR3 protein: CASSPRASGPYEQYF
D gene: .; J gene: TRBJ1-4; V gene: TRBV5-5; clone size: .; CDR3 DNA: TGTGCCAGCAGCGTTCGGACACGCCGAGCAACTAATGAAAAACTGTTTTTT; CDR3 protein: CASSVRTRRATNEKLFF
D gene: .; J gene: TRBJ2-7; V gene: TRBV7-9; clone size: .; CDR3 DNA: TGTGCCAGCAGCACAGGCCGGACCTACGAGCAGTACTTC; CDR3 protein: CASSTGRTYEQYF
D gene: .; J gene: TRBJ2-7; V gene: TRBV27; clone size: .; CDR3 DNA: TGTGCCAGCAGTTTATATGTCCCTGTGGGCAGCTCCTACGAGCAGTACTTC; CDR3 protein: CASSLYVPVGSSYEQYF
D gene: TRBD2; J gene: TRBJ2-1; V gene: TRBV4-2; clone size: .; CDR3 DNA: TGTGCCAGCAGCCAAGATAAGTCGGGGGGCTACAATGAGCAGTTCTTC; CDR3 protein: CASSQDKSGGYNEQFF
D gene: TRBD2; J gene: TRBJ2-1; V gene: TRBV4-1; clone size: .; CDR3 DNA: TGCGCCAGCAGCCAAGTCGGGGGGGCCTCCTACAATGAGCAGTTCTTC; CDR3 protein: CASSQVGGASYNEQFF
D gene: TRBD1; J gene: TRBJ1-4; V gene: TRBV4-1; clone size: .; CDR3 DNA: TGCGCCAGCAGCCAAGATTGGACAGGGGTATATGAAAAACTGTTTTTT; CDR3 protein: CASSQDWTGVYEKLFF
D gene: TRBD1; J gene: TRBJ2-7; V gene: TRBV6-5; clone size: .; CDR3 DNA: TGTGCCAGCAGTAACAGGGGGCTCGGATACGAGCAGTACTTC; CDR3 protein: CASSNRGLGYEQYF
D gene: .; J gene: TRBJ2-7; V gene: TRBV5-1; clone size: .; CDR3 DNA: TGCGCCAGCAGCTTGACAGCCGGATCCTACGAGCAGTACTTC; CDR3 protein: CASSLTAGSYEQYF
D gene: .; J gene: TRBJ2-5; V gene: TRBV7-3; clone size: .; CDR3 DNA: TGTGCCAGCAGCTCCTCACAACAAGAGACCCAGTACTTC; CDR3 protein: CASSSSQQETQYF
D gene: .; J gene: TRBJ2-1; V gene: TRBV10-3; clone size: .; CDR3 DNA: TGTGCCATCAGTGGAGGCGCCCCCAATGAGCAGTTCTTC; CDR3 protein: CAISGGAPNEQFF
D gene: .; J gene: TRBJ1-5; V gene: TRBV5-8; clone size: .; CDR3 DNA: TGTGCCAGCAGCTTAATACAGGTCGGACAGCCCCAGCATTTT; CDR3 protein: CASSLIQVGQPQHF
D gene: .; J gene: TRBJ2-5; V gene: TRBV5-1; clone size: .; CDR3 DNA: TGCGCCAGCAGCTTTCGAGCGGAAGAGACCCAGTACTTC; CDR3 protein: CASSFRAEETQYF
D gene: .; J gene: TRBJ2-4; V gene: TRBV28; clone size: .; CDR3 DNA: TGTGCCAGCACCCCTGACAGTCCGTTATACATTCAGTACTTC; CDR3 protein: CASTPDSPLYIQYF
D gene: TRBD2; J gene: TRBJ2-3; V gene: TRBV5-1; clone size: .; CDR3 DNA: TGCGCCAGCAGCCGACTAGCGGGAGGGGGGAACACAGATACGCAGTATTTT; CDR3 protein: CASSRLAGGGNTDTQYF
D gene: TRBD1; J gene: TRBJ1-2; V gene: TRBV7-2; clone size: .; CDR3 DNA: TGTGCCAGCAGCATACAGGGGGGGAACTATGGCTACACCTTC; CDR3 protein: CASSIQGGNYGYTF
D gene: .; J gene: TRBJ1-2; V gene: TRBV19; clone size: .; CDR3 DNA: TGTGCCAGTAGCACAGGAAGGATTACTAACTATGGCTACACCTTC; CDR3 protein: CASSTGRITNYGYTF
D gene: .; J gene: TRBJ1-1; V gene: TRBV21-1; clone size: .; CDR3 DNA: TGTGCCAGCCCAGGGGGTAGTAAGACTGAAGCTTTCTTT; CDR3 protein: CASPGGSKTEAFF
D gene: .; J gene: TRBJ1-5; V gene: TRBV19; clone size: once; CDR3 DNA: TGTGCCAGTAGGTTGGAGTTTTATAGCAATCAGCCCCAGCATTTT; CDR3 protein: CASRLEFYSNQPQHF
D gene: TRBD1; J gene: TRBJ2-7; V gene: TRBV12-5; clone size: .; CDR3 DNA: TGTGCTAGTGGTTTAGGACAGGGCTACGAGCAGTACTTC; CDR3 protein: CASGLGQGYEQYF
D gene: TRBD2; J gene: TRBJ2-2; V gene: TRBV9; clone size: .; CDR3 DNA: TGTGCCAGCAGCGCAGGAGCAACAAGGACTAGCCGGAAATCCACCACCGGGGAGCTGTTTTTT; CDR3 protein: CASSAGATRTSRKSTTGELFF
D gene: .; J gene: TRBJ2-3; V gene: TRBV4-1; clone size: .; CDR3 DNA: TGCGCCAGCAGCCTGTACACAGATACGCAGTATTTT; CDR3 protein: CASSLYTDTQYF
D gene: TRBD1; J gene: TRBJ1-1; V gene: TRBV30; clone size: .; CDR3 DNA: TGTGCCGGGGACAGGGTAACTGAAGCTTTCTTT; CDR3 protein: CAGDRVTEAFF
D gene: TRBD1; J gene: TRBJ1-5; V gene: TRBV18; clone size: once; CDR3 DNA: TGTGCCAGTTCAGGGGGCTATCAGCCCCAGCATTTT; CDR3 protein: CASSGGYQPQHF
D gene: .; J gene: TRBJ2-3; V gene: TRBV10-3; clone size: .; CDR3 DNA: TGTGCCATAACCCGGGACACCGGGGTTACAGATACGCAGTATTTT; CDR3 protein: CAITRDTGVTDTQYF
D gene: .; J gene: TRBJ1-5; V gene: TRBV27; clone size: .; CDR3 DNA: TGTGCCAGCAGTTCCTATCAGCCCCAGCATTTT; CDR3 protein: CASSSYQPQHF
D gene: TRBD2; J gene: TRBJ2-3; V gene: TRBV4-1; clone size: .; CDR3 DNA: TGCGCCAGCAGACCCCTGACTAGCAATACGCAGTATTTT; CDR3 protein: CASRPLTSNTQYF
D gene: .; J gene: TRBJ1-2; V gene: TRBV4-1; clone size: .; CDR3 DNA: TGCGCCAGCAGCCAAGGGTTGAGGGGCTACACCTTC; CDR3 protein: CASSQGLRGYTF
D gene: TRBD1; J gene: TRBJ2-2; V gene: TRBV19; clone size: .; CDR3 DNA: TGTGCCAGTAGTAACAGGGGCTTCGACACCGGGGAGCTGTTTTTT; CDR3 protein: CASSNRGFDTGELFF
D gene: TRBD2; J gene: TRBJ2-3; V gene: TRBV4-2; clone size: .; CDR3 DNA: TGTGCCAGCAGCCAAGGGGTAGCGGGTGCAGATACGCAGTATTTT; CDR3 protein: CASSQGVAGADTQYF
D gene: .; J gene: TRBJ1-2; V gene: TRBV5-1; clone size: .; CDR3 DNA: TGCGCCAGCAGCTTGGACAGGGAGTACTATGGCTACACCTTC; CDR3 protein: CASSLDREYYGYTF
D gene: TRBD2; J gene: TRBJ2-1; V gene: TRBV6-5; clone size: once; CDR3 DNA: TGTGCCAGCAGTTATAGGCAGGGAGCGGGAAATGAGCAGTTCTTC; CDR3 protein: CASSYRQGAGNEQFF
D gene: .; J gene: TRBJ2-1; V gene: TRBV6-4; clone size: .; CDR3 DNA: TGTGCCAGCAGTGACACAATCCAGACAGCGCAGTTCTTC; CDR3 protein: CASSDTIQTAQFF
D gene: .; J gene: TRBJ2-5; V gene: TRBV10-2; clone size: .; CDR3 DNA: TGCGCCAGCAGTGAGATGGGTGAAGCGTCTCAAGAGACCCAGTACTTC; CDR3 protein: CASSEMGEASQETQYF
D gene: TRBD2; J gene: TRBJ2-3; V gene: TRBV7-2; clone size: .; CDR3 DNA: TGTGCCAGCAGCCTCTTCGCGGGGGGCGGCACAGATACGCAGTATTTT; CDR3 protein: CASSLFAGGGTDTQYF
D gene: .; J gene: TRBJ2-7; V gene: TRBV19; clone size: .; CDR3 DNA: TGTGCCAGTAGTATAGGCCCTGGGTGGGCAGTCGAGCAGTACTTC; CDR3 protein: CASSIGPGWAVEQYF
D gene: TRBD1; J gene: TRBJ1-5; V gene: TRBV7-9; clone size: .; CDR3 DNA: TGTGCCAGCAGCTTAGGGAGAGGGGGCGGCAATCAGCCCCAGCATTTT; CDR3 protein: CASSLGRGGGNQPQHF
D gene: .; J gene: TRBJ2-3; V gene: TRBV5-1; clone size: .; CDR3 DNA: TGCGCCAGCAGAAGATTAGCGGGACAGAACACAGATACGCAGTATTTT; CDR3 protein: CASRRLAGQNTDTQYF
D gene: TRBD1; J gene: TRBJ1-1; V gene: TRBV6-1; clone size: .; CDR3 DNA: TGTGCCAGCAGTAGACAGGGAAGTCTCGTTATTGAAGCTTTCTTT; CDR3 protein: CASSRQGSLVIEAFF
D gene: .; J gene: TRBJ2-7; V gene: TRBV14; clone size: .; CDR3 DNA: TGTGCCAGCAGCCAAGGGGTAGCCATGCACTACGAGCAGTACTTC; CDR3 protein: CASSQGVAMHYEQYF
D gene: .; J gene: TRBJ2-7; V gene: TRBV18; clone size: .; CDR3 DNA: TGTGCCAGCTCACCACCGGGCGGGGCAGGGCACTACGAGCAGTACTTC; CDR3 protein: CASSPPGGAGHYEQYF
D gene: .; J gene: TRBJ1-2; V gene: TRBV6-1; clone size: .; CDR3 DNA: TGTGCCAGCGCGCGGAGGTTGTCCTATGGCTACACCTTC; CDR3 protein: CASARRLSYGYTF
D gene: .; J gene: TRBJ2-5; V gene: TRBV15; clone size: .; CDR3 DNA: TGTGCCACCAGCAGAGATTTCGGCGGTAAAGAGACCCAGTACTTC; CDR3 protein: CATSRDFGGKETQYF
D gene: TRBD1; J gene: TRBJ1-2; V gene: TRBV25-1; clone size: .; CDR3 DNA: TGTGCCAGCAGTGAACACGGGACAGGGGACTATGGCTACACCTTC; CDR3 protein: CASSEHGTGDYGYTF
D gene: TRBD1; J gene: TRBJ2-2; V gene: TRBV4-1; clone size: .; CDR3 DNA: TGCGCCAGCAGCCTACAGGGGGAAGCCGGGGAGCTGTTTTTT; CDR3 protein: CASSLQGEAGELFF
D gene: .; J gene: TRBJ1-4; V gene: TRBV19; clone size: .; CDR3 DNA: TGTGCCAGTAGTATTTCGGGGGTCGAAAAACTGTTTTTT; CDR3 protein: CASSISGVEKLFF
D gene: .; J gene: TRBJ2-1; V gene: TRBV29-1; clone size: .; CDR3 DNA: TGCAGCGTTGGGCCCACACATGAGCAGTTCTTC; CDR3 protein: CSVGPTHEQFF
D gene: .; J gene: TRBJ1-5; V gene: TRBV4-1; clone size: .; CDR3 DNA: TGCGCCACCGGTCGGGTAGTTGGCAATCAGCCCCAGCATTTT; CDR3 protein: CATGRVVGNQPQHF
D gene: TRBD1; J gene: TRBJ2-7; V gene: TRBV30; clone size: .; CDR3 DNA: TGTGCCTGGACGTCGGACAGGGGGGTGTACGAGCAGTACTTC; CDR3 protein: CAWTSDRGVYEQYF
D gene: TRBD2; J gene: TRBJ2-7; V gene: TRBV30; clone size: .; CDR3 DNA: TGTGCCTGGGCGATAGGACTAGCGGCCGAGCAGTACTTC; CDR3 protein: CAWAIGLAAEQYF
D gene: .; J gene: TRBJ1-1; V gene: TRBV7-7; clone size: .; CDR3 DNA: TGTGCTAGCAGCTTTTCTAGGAACACTGAAGCTTTCTTT; CDR3 protein: CASSFSRNTEAFF